This TCR beta chain was identified in a study of T cell repertoires in cytomegalovirus infection. This clonotype was seen a few times. Its antigen remains unknown. Study-wide results and limits: CMV-specific HLA-C-restricted TCR beta clonotypes dominated the ex vivo response.

Each CDR3 protein gets one entry after TCRdb re-called the reads with MiXCR. The table includes about 320,000 distinct CDR3 sequences, 8% to 9.5% detected once. V lost 4 bases, J lost 6 bases, and 11 bases stayed unmatched. Per the germline V gene, CDR1 is MNHEY and CDR2 is SVGEGT. CDR3 length: 15 amino acids. This TCR was sampled from a human donor in good health (CMV status not recorded). Some clones in this sample may be carry-over from other donors' samples. Input material: PBMCs. The chain links TRBV6-2 or TRBV6-3 to TRBJ1-1, with 7 bases matching TRBD1. CDR3 in amino acids: CASSSYRDREPEAFF. DNA for the CDR3: TGTGCCAGCAGTTCATATCGCGACAGGGAACCTGAAGCTTTCTTT.